The 24 T cell receptor beta chains in this list originate from one sample, sequenced in a study. Using its own MiXCR run on the 5' RACE reads, TCRdb lists one record per CDR3 protein. The sample includes tens of thousands of distinct CDR3 sequences, roughly 28% of them seen just once. The source material was naive CD4+ T cells sorted from blood. Subset defined: naive CD4+ T cells, CD4+CD45RA+CD25-. The receptors originated from a female donor with breast cancer.

This chain uses TRBV29-1 with TRBJ2-7; the match to TRBD2 covers 14 bases. Germline CDR1 reads SQVTM; CDR2 reads ANQGSEA. The CDR3 has 14 residues. The V gene end was trimmed by 7 bases and the J gene end by 1 base; junction bases not matched to a gene: 3. Here the CDR3 reads CSGGTSGRSYEQYF. CDR3 coding DNA: TGCAGCGGTGGGACTAGCGGGAGATCCTACGAGCAGTACTTC.

This chain connects TRBV5-1 to TRBJ1-3; D gene unclear. The ends were cut back, 0 bases at V and 9 bases at J, with 7 bases in the middle. Germline V lookup: CDR1 SGHRS, CDR2 YFSETQ. This CDR3 is 12 amino acids long. For the CDR3, the DNA is TGCGCCAGCAGCTTGGTTGGCGGCACCATATATTTT. It specifies CASSLVGGTIYF.

The chain employs TRBV6-5 and TRBJ1-5, with TRBD1 matching over 8 bases. The V segment lost 4 bases and the J segment 6 bases; nucleotides outside the gene matches: 5. The V gene's germline CDR1 is MNHEY and CDR2 SVGAGI. The CDR3 spans 14 residues. CDR3 DNA sequence: TGTGCCAGCAGTTTAGGACAGGGATTTCAGCCCCAGCATTTT. Translated: CASSLGQGFQPQHF.

The genes are TRBV28 and TRBJ1-1; D gene ambiguous. The germline V and J ends were trimmed by 10 bases and 3 bases, with 12 bases remaining between them. The CDR3 length is 12 residues. Per the germline V gene, CDR1 is MDHEN and CDR2 is SYDVKM. The CDR3 region has the DNA TGTGCCACAGGTAGGATGTACACTGAAGCTTTCTTT. Its protein product is CATGRMYTEAFF.

V is TRBV5-1 and J is TRBJ2-7; D could derive from TRBD1 or TRBD2 (5 bases each). Trimming cost V 2 bases and J 0 bases, with 12 bases left between them. The CDR3 has 15 amino acids. Per germline, CDR1 SGHRS and CDR2 YFSETQ. CDR3 sequence (DNA): TGCGCCAGCAGCTTAGCCGCAGGGAGCTCCTACGAGCAGTACTTC. This sequence encodes CASSLAAGSSYEQYF.

The chain has TRBV7-8 and TRBJ1-4; no clear D. The CDR3 runs 14 residues. Germline V gene lookup returns CDR1 SGHVS and CDR2 FQNEAQ. V lost 1 base, J lost 12 bases, and 15 bases lay in between. The DNA of the CDR3 is TGTGCCAGCAGCTTAGGCCGGATCACCAAGGAACTGTTTTTT. Its protein product is CASSLGRITKELFF.

The chain uses TRBV3-1 and TRBJ2-1; 11 nucleotides agree with TRBD2. Looked up from germline, CDR1 is LGHDT and CDR2 is YNNKEL (reference sequence). The CDR3 runs 17 residues. Trimming cost V 1 base and J 4 bases; bases outside gene matches: 6. The CDR3 loop is CASSQVIAGGPYNEQFF. The DNA for the CDR3 is TGTGCCAGCAGCCAAGTAATAGCGGGAGGGCCTTACAATGAGCAGTTCTTC.

This clonotype was seen a handful of times. Without the conserved terminal phenylalanine or tryptophan, this CDR3 likely stems from a read error. The chain is built from TRBV5-1 and TRBJ2-7, with D perhaps matching TRBD2 (5 bases). V lost 0 bases and J lost 6, with 10 bases in between. The CDR3 sequence is 13 residues long. CDR1 is SGHRS and CDR2 is YFSETQ in the germline V gene. Here the CDR3 DNA reads TGCGCCAGCAGCTTGGGAGGGCCTCTCGAGCAGTACCTC. The encoded protein is CASSLGGPLEQYL.

J is TRBJ1-4 and V is TRBV5-1; 7 positions agree with TRBD1. CDR1 is SGHRS and CDR2 is YFSETQ in the germline V gene. The CDR3 runs to 15 residues. With 5 bases clipped from V and 7 bases from J, the junction kept 11 bases outside the gene matches. In DNA, the CDR3 is TGCGCCAGCAGTCTTGGAGGGGGCAGTGGTGAAAAACTGTTTTTT. It translates to CASSLGGGSGEKLFF.

The table lists this clonotype with a few counts. This sequence joins TRBV6-1 and TRBJ2-1, with 8 nucleotides matching TRBD2. The CDR3 extends over 15 amino acids. The V and J ends lost 8 bases and 6 bases, in that order; junction bases with no gene match: 12. Per the germline V gene, CDR1 is MNHNS and CDR2 is SASEGT. CDR3 sequence (DNA): TGTGCCAGCGTAGGTACCGGGACTAGTATCAATGAGCAGTTCTTC. Protein sequence: CASVGTGTSINEQFF.

To note about this clonotype: The CDR3 carries no conserved terminal phenylalanine or tryptophan, so it likely arises from a read error. The CDR3 loop reads CSAHRPGVTDTQYL. The CDR3 region has the DNA TGCAGTGCTCACAGGCCCGGGGTCACAGATACGCAGTATCTT. The V gene is TRBV20-1, the J gene TRBJ2-3; either TRBD1 or TRBD2 may supply D (5 bases each). V was shortened by 5 bases and J by 2 bases, with 14 bases between the two germline ends. The CDR3 consists of 14 residues. Germline V gene data show CDR1 as DFQATT and CDR2 as SNEGSKA (reference sequence).

A note on this clonotype: A read error is possible here, since a much larger clone lies one base away. The rearrangement links TRBV5-6 to TRBJ2-5, with TRBD1 matching 7 bases. Germline CDR1 and CDR2: SGHDT and YYEEEE. The CDR3 is 13 residues long. The CDR3 DNA reads TGTACCAGCAGCACGGGACAGCAAGAGACCCAGTACTTC. Translation gives CTSSTGQQETQYF.

There are a few counts of this clonotype. The chain carries TRBV6-1 and TRBJ2-3, with D unclear. Germline V gene lookup returns CDR1 MNHNS and CDR2 SASEGT. V gave up 3 bases and J gave up 12 bases, with 16 bases separating them. The CDR3 is 13 residues long. The CDR3 loop reads CASSDKFVVVQYF. The CDR3 DNA sequence: TGTGCCAGCAGTGATAAGTTCGTTGTGGTACAGTATTTT.

With regard to this clonotype: A junction end diverges from the germline sequence, so it may reflect a read error. This CDR3 is CATRRGGRVNEQFF. The CDR3 DNA reads TGTGCCACCCGCAGAGGAGGGAGAGTAAATGAGCAGTTCTTC. The chain is built from TRBV15 and TRBJ2-1; maybe TRBD2 (6 bases). The CDR3 covers 14 residues. Germline-derived CDR1 and CDR2 are LNHNV and YYDKDF (reference sequence).

Only a few counts were recorded for this clonotype. The chain joins TRBV9 to TRBJ1-1; D unclear. This CDR3 is built from 13 residues. Trimming took off 4 bases at V and 1 base at J, with 8 bases between the two ends. The V gene's germline CDR1 is SGDLS and CDR2 YYNGEE. CDR3 in amino acids: CASSPSWNTEAFF. The CDR3 DNA reads TGTGCCAGCAGCCCTAGTTGGAACACTGAAGCTTTCTTT. The full variable domain, rest sourced from reference TRBV9 and TRBJ1-1, is DSGVTQTPKHLITATGQRVTLRCSPRSGDLSVYWYQQSLDQGLQFLIQYYNGEERAKGNILERFSAQQFPDLHSELNLSSLELGDSALYFCASSPSWNTEAFFGQGTRLTVV.

The genes are TRBV7-6 and TRBJ2-7, with D unresolved. The V and J ends lost 1 base and 5 bases respectively, with 9 bases between them. The CDR3 consists of 13 residues. Germline CDR1 and CDR2: SGHVS and FNYEAQ. CDR3 in amino acids: CASSLVSFDEQYF. The CDR3 DNA follows: TGTGCCAGCAGCTTAGTTTCATTCGACGAGCAGTACTTC.

A word on this clonotype: The junction departs from the called germline gene at one end, perhaps through a read error. This chain links TRBV5-1 with TRBJ2-5; D might be TRBD2 (6 bases). CDR1 is SGHRS, CDR2 YFSETQ, per germline. The CDR3 is made up of 14 amino acids. CDR3 nucleotides: TGCGCCGGCAGCTTGTCGGGGGACCAAGAGACCCAGTACTTC. It is translated as CAGSLSGDQETQYF.

This chain connects TRBV2 to TRBJ2-3; 8 bases line up with TRBD2. Trimming removed 7 bases from V and 2 bases from J; junction bases left unmatched: 5. The CDR3 has 14 amino acids. The germline CDR1 and CDR2 sequences are SNHLY and FYNNEI. The DNA of the CDR3 is TGTGCCAGCACCCGGACTAGCCCCACAGATACGCAGTATTTT. Its translation: CASTRTSPTDTQYF.

This clonotype occurred a few times. The genes are TRBV7-2 and TRBJ1-1; possibly TRBD1 for D (5 bases). The V end lost 3 bases, the J end lost 6 bases, and 14 bases lay between the germline ends. This CDR3 has 14 amino acids. Germline V CDR1 and CDR2: SGHTA, FQGNSA. CDR3 loop: CASSLLGGSPEAFF. The CDR3, as DNA: TGTGCCAGCAGCTTGTTGGGGGGGTCCCCTGAAGCTTTCTTT.

This chain uses TRBV5-1 with TRBJ1-1; 8 bases are shared with TRBD1. V dropped 0 bases and J dropped 6; count of bases not matched to a gene: 10. Germline V lookup: CDR1 SGHRS, CDR2 YFSETQ. The CDR3 totals 16 residues. The CDR3 nucleotides read TGCGCCAGCAGCTTGGTGGGGGACAGGCCATATGCTGAAGCTTTCTTT. This translates into CASSLVGDRPYAEAFF.

This clonotype showed up just a few times. The gene calls are TRBV6-6 and TRBJ1-5; D not resolved. Trimming took off 2 bases at V and 6 bases at J, with 17 bases between the two ends. This CDR3 is built from 16 residues. Germline V gene sequence: CDR1 MNHNY, CDR2 SVGAGI (reference sequence). The CDR3 DNA is TGTGCCAGCAGTTACACGAATCCCCGTGGTGGTCAGCCCCAGCATTTT. It codes for CASSYTNPRGGQPQHF.

This clonotype was seen a few times. This chain joins TRBV5-1 and TRBJ2-5; 16 bases line up with TRBD2. V shed 4 bases, J shed 3 bases, and the junction held 3 bases outside the gene matches. The germline V gene encodes CDR1 SGHRS and CDR2 YFSETQ. The length of the CDR3 is 16 residues. The CDR3 spells CASSTGTSGGEETQYF. CDR3 in DNA: TGCGCCAGCAGCACCGGGACTAGCGGGGGGGAAGAGACCCAGTACTTC.

This clonotype was recorded at least ten times. V and J are TRBV4-3 and TRBJ2-1; D remains ambiguous. Trimming stripped 1 base from V and 5 bases from J, with 12 bases between. This CDR3 has 15 amino acids. CDR1 and CDR2 from the germline V gene are LGHNA and YSLEER. The CDR3: CASSQGQAWDNEQFF. The CDR3 coding sequence is TGCGCCAGCAGCCAAGGCCAGGCATGGGACAATGAGCAGTTCTTC.

Regarding this clonotype: An end of the junction differs from the germline gene, which may be a read error. This chain joins TRBV9 and TRBJ2-7, with D unclear. This CDR3 has 14 residues. Germline loops: CDR1 SGDLS, CDR2 YYNGEE. CDR3 sequence: CTSSVNPWDYEQYF. CDR3 in DNA: TGTACCAGCAGCGTAAATCCGTGGGACTACGAGCAGTACTTC.